Listed below are T cell receptor beta chains from one sample, sequenced in a study of control samples from healthy donors and cancer patients. This table comes from immunoSEQ multiplex PCR, and its TCRdb copy is limited to in-frame clones, with some not included. The data show some 190,000 clones, about nine tenths seen once. Sequenced material: blood. These receptors were collected from a man aged 30 to 45 in good health. Both conserved end residues are trimmed from each CDR3. D genes are given only for firm matches. Size is stated for part of the rows, as once, few or many counts, or as a class when the clone is expanded.

CDR3 length	J gene	D gene	clone size	V gene	CDR3 protein
10	TRBJ1-1	-	-	TRBV19	ASNKNGPEAF
14	TRBJ2-3	TRBD2	-	TRBV29-1	SVGETSGGQRDTQY
12	TRBJ2-7	-	-	TRBV10-3	AISDGGAKQEQY
13	TRBJ2-7	-	-	TRBV6-1	ASSELTNRAYEQY
10	TRBJ1-2	-	-	TRBV19	ASSMPGMGYT
11	TRBJ1-1	-	-	TRBV18	ASSPLPDTEAF
13	TRBJ1-6	TRBD1	-	TRBV7-8	ASSRDRGHNSPLH
16	TRBJ1-3	-	-	TRBV2	ASSPRGLITFSGNTIY
10	TRBJ2-5	-	-	TRBV30	AWTGGSETQY
13	TRBJ1-3	-	-	TRBV5-5	ASSSSGNTGNTIY
14	TRBJ1-2	TRBD1	-	TRBV18	ASSPETGTGGHGYT
14	TRBJ2-3	-	few	TRBV5-4	ASSPPGLGHANTQY
13	TRBJ2-2	-	-	TRBV7-7	ASSPRTTNTGELF
12	TRBJ2-1	TRBD1	-	TRBV7-7	ASSRDSLLGEQF
13	TRBJ1-4	-	-	TRBV19	ASSISGQGYEKLF
10	TRBJ1-2	TRBD1	once	TRBV12-3/TRBV12-4	ASSLQGDGYT
14	TRBJ2-1	TRBD2	-	TRBV11-1	ASSLGTSGGAWEQF
12	TRBJ1-1	-	-	TRBV7-9	ASSTPGQSFEAF
11	TRBJ2-7	-	-	TRBV7-2	ASSWGARYEQY
11	TRBJ1-2	TRBD1	-	TRBV11-2	ASSFQGAGGYT
13	TRBJ2-7	TRBD1	-	TRBV7-9	ASSLARTGDWEQY
14	TRBJ2-1	TRBD2	-	TRBV15	ATSISSGGPYNEQF
12	TRBJ1-1	-	-	TRBV5-1	ASSLGQENTEAF
9	TRBJ1-1	-	-	TRBV6-5	ASSPYTEAF
14	TRBJ1-4	TRBD1	-	TRBV4-2	ASSQDGTGRGEKLF
10	TRBJ1-2	-	-	TRBV23-1	ASSHGPGGYT
10	TRBJ2-5	-	-	TRBV2	ASSRGQETQY
15	TRBJ2-1	TRBD1	-	TRBV5-1	ASSGNRDSYSYNEQF
14	TRBJ1-3	-	-	TRBV15	ATSSGGAQTGNTIY
13	TRBJ1-5	TRBD1	-	TRBV5-1	ASSPQGDGDQPQH
14	TRBJ2-7	-	-	TRBV21-1	ASSKPRVAGSYEQY
12	TRBJ1-1	-	-	TRBV10-3	AISASTPNTEAF
13	TRBJ2-2	TRBD2	-	TRBV19	ASSVAGASPGELF
14	TRBJ1-1	-	-	TRBV11-2	ASSPRRRAGNTEAF
13	TRBJ1-5	-	-	TRBV15	ATREAGDPNQPQH
16	TRBJ1-5	-	-	TRBV6-1	ASRERGGRGAEGQPQH
14	TRBJ2-2	-	-	TRBV6-5	ASSYAIQGPAGELF
9	TRBJ1-2	-	-	TRBV20-1	SARPGNGYT